These 29 T cell receptor beta chains share one sample of origin, sequenced in a study of OX40 agonist ivuxolimab in advanced cancers. TCRdb's table, derived via immunoSEQ multiplex PCR, lists solely in-frame clones and lacks some. The sample shows about 56,000 clones, approximately 86% of them seen only once. The specimen comprised CD4+ or CD8+ T cells sorted from blood, sampled in a trial of the OX40 agonist ivuxolimab. The source of these receptors is an adult with an advanced solid tumor such as melanoma, head and neck, liver or kidney cancer.

The chain is built from TRBV7-2 and TRBJ2-7, with no clear D. Trimming stripped 0 bases from V and 2 bases from J, with 8 bases between. The CDR3 has 14 residues. The V gene's germline CDR1 is SGHTA and CDR2 FQGNSA. The DNA for the CDR3 is TGTGCCAGCAGCTTAGCCGGGCCGACCTACGAGCAGTACTTC. Its translation: CASSLAGPTYEQYF.

CDR3 region: CASSRQGASGYTF. The DNA for the CDR3 is TGTGCCAGCAGCCGACAGGGGGCGAGTGGCTACACCTTC. The chain links TRBV27 to TRBJ1-2; 10 positions agree with TRBD1. The germline CDR1 and CDR2 sequences are MNHEY and SMNVEV (reference sequence). The CDR3 contains 13 residues. V shed 6 bases and J 7 bases; nucleotides not matched to a gene: 5.

The chain links TRBV14 to TRBJ2-7, with 7 bases matching TRBD1. Trimming cost V 3 bases and J 0 bases; bases outside gene matches: 5. This CDR3 is built from 15 residues. CDR1 and CDR2 (germline): SGHDN, FVKESK. The CDR3 reads CASSHGTALSYEQYF. Written as DNA, the CDR3 is TGTGCCAGCAGCCATGGGACAGCCCTCTCCTACGAGCAGTACTTC.

This chain joins TRBV28 and TRBJ2-2, with D possibly TRBD1 on 5 matching bases. Germline V gene lookup returns CDR1 MDHEN and CDR2 SYDVKM. Trimming removed 3 bases from V and 0 bases from J, with 11 bases in between. This CDR3 has 16 residues. CDR3 region: CASSFSSTANTGELFF. Written as DNA, the CDR3 is TGTGCCAGCAGTTTCTCCTCGACAGCGAACACCGGGGAGCTGTTTTTT.

This chain joins TRBV27 and TRBJ2-7, with 13 bases fitting TRBD2. The CDR3 contains 17 residues. The germline CDR1 and CDR2 sequences are MNHEY and SMNVEV (reference sequence). J lost 3 bases, V lost 3 bases, and 8 bases had no gene match. CDR3 sequence: CASSFYSTSGRDYEQYF. CDR3 bases: TGTGCCAGCAGTTTTTATAGTACTAGCGGGAGGGACTACGAGCAGTACTTC.

The chain has TRBV6-6 and TRBJ1-2; the D gene is possibly TRBD1 (5 bases). The CDR3 length is 14 residues. V shed 0 bases and J shed 3 bases, with 8 bases lying between them. Germline CDR1 is MNHNY and CDR2 is SVGAGI (reference sequence). For the CDR3, the DNA is TGTGCCAGCAGTTACTCGGGACGGGACTATGGCTACACCTTC. Its protein is CASSYSGRDYGYTF.

The chain combines TRBV27 with TRBJ2-7; 9 bases are a match to TRBD2. The CDR3 is made up of 13 amino acids. V gave up 3 bases and J gave up 3 bases; unmatched junction bases: 0. Germline CDR1 MNHEY, CDR2 SMNVEV (reference sequence). The CDR3 loop reads CASSLTSGYEQYF. The CDR3 DNA reads TGTGCCAGCAGTTTGACTAGCGGCTACGAGCAGTACTTC.

Here the CDR3 DNA reads TGTGCCAGCAGCGGAGATTCCGGGACAGGGCGCACCGGGGAGCTGTTTTTT. Its protein is CASSGDSGTGRTGELFF. The chain couples TRBV7-3 to TRBJ2-2, with 9 nucleotides matching TRBD1. From germline, CDR1 is SGHTA and CDR2 FQGTGA. This CDR3 spans 17 amino acids. V lost 5 bases and J lost 4; bases outside the gene matches: 11.

The chain couples TRBV6-6 to TRBJ2-1, with a possible D match to TRBD2 (6 bases). In germline, CDR1 is MNHNY, CDR2 SVGAGI (reference sequence). The CDR3 is made up of 16 amino acids. V dropped 3 bases and J dropped 1 base, with 13 bases sitting between them. DNA for the CDR3: TGTGCCAGCAGTTATTTTGCTAGCGAATCCTACAATGAGCAGTTCTTC. Encoded protein: CASSYFASESYNEQFF.

This clone was counted between two and nine times. The rearrangement joins TRBV11-2 to TRBJ2-6, with a weak D call TRBD1 (5 bases). The CDR3 has 16 residues. Trimming pared 7 bases from V and 1 base from J, leaving 14 bases between. Germline CDR1 is SGHAT and CDR2 is FQNNGV. As DNA, the CDR3 is TGTGCCAGCATCTGGGGCCGAAAATCTGGGGCCAACGTCCTGACTTTC. The encoded protein is CASIWGRKSGANVLTF.

The chain has TRBV28 and TRBJ1-4, with TRBD1 matching over 7 bases. This CDR3 spans 14 amino acids. Losses at the gene ends were 3 bases for V and 3 bases for J; bases not matched to a gene: 1. The germline V gene encodes CDR1 MDHEN and CDR2 SYDVKM. CDR3 residues: CASSFRGANEKLFF. As DNA, the CDR3 is TGTGCCAGCAGTTTCAGGGGGGCTAATGAAAAACTGTTTTTT.

This chain connects TRBV30 to TRBJ1-4; 7 bases match TRBD1. Germline V lookup: CDR1 GTSNPN, CDR2 SVGIG (reference sequence). Trimming at V came to 0 bases and at J to 0 bases, leaving 4 bases not matched to a gene. There are 16 residues in the CDR3. CDR3 in amino acids: CAWSVRGTATNEKLFF. The CDR3 DNA reads TGTGCCTGGAGTGTACGAGGGACAGCAACTAATGAAAAACTGTTTTTT.

The chain uses TRBV4-3 and TRBJ2-7, with TRBD1 identical over 7 bases. The CDR3 has 14 amino acids. From germline, CDR1 is LGHNA and CDR2 YSLEER. V dropped 7 bases and J dropped 0; count of bases not matched to a gene: 6. The CDR3 spells CASKDRLSSYEQYF. DNA of the CDR3: TGCGCCAGCAAGGACAGGCTGAGCTCCTACGAGCAGTACTTC.

This clone came up once. This chain uses TRBV7-2 with TRBJ2-1; TRBD2 matches at 9 bases. The V gene's germline CDR1 is SGHTA and CDR2 FQGNSA. CDR3 length: 15 amino acids. The trim removed 3 bases at V and 4 bases at J, leaving 4 bases unmatched. CDR3 region: CASSFRSGGYNEQFF. The DNA for the CDR3 is TGTGCCAGCAGCTTCCGAAGCGGGGGGTACAATGAGCAGTTCTTC.

Only a few counts were recorded for this clone. At one end, the junction sequence differs from germline, possibly due to a read error. The CDR3 nucleotides are TGCGCCAGCAGCCAAGAAGGCGCAGGTCACAATGAGCAGTTCTTC. Amino acid sequence: CASSQEGAGHNEQFF. The chain couples TRBV5-4 to TRBJ2-1; D uncertain. Germline-derived CDR1 and CDR2 are SGHNT and YYREEE (reference sequence). The CDR3 contains 15 residues.

CDR3 amino acids: CASTRQGATDTQYF. The CDR3 DNA sequence: TGTGCCAGCACGCGACAGGGAGCCACAGATACGCAGTATTTT. This chain connects TRBV27 to TRBJ2-3; 7 positions match TRBD1. CDR1 is MNHEY and CDR2 is SMNVEV in the germline V gene (reference sequence). This CDR3 contains 14 residues. J was trimmed by 2 bases and V by 7 bases; bases with no gene match: 6.

This clone was observed once. The rearrangement joins TRBV6-1 to TRBJ1-3; 8 nucleotides align to TRBD1. CDR1 MNHNS and CDR2 SASEGT come from the germline V gene. This CDR3 is 15 amino acids long. The junction had 8 bases not matched to a gene; V was cut back by 7 bases and J by 3 bases. CDR3 DNA sequence: TGTGCCAGCATTACCAGGGGGCTGGGTGGAAACACCATATATTTT. Translating it yields CASITRGLGGNTIYF.

The V call is TRBV9, the J call TRBJ1-1, with D unclear. Germline CDR1 is SGDLS and CDR2 is YYNGEE. V shed 0 bases and J shed 10 bases, with 16 bases lying between them. The CDR3 contains 14 residues. The CDR3 DNA follows: TGTGCCAGCAGCGTAGACCCGGGCCTGGGTGTAGCTTTCTTT. Its translation is CASSVDPGLGVAFF.

The CDR3 DNA is TGTGCCAGCAGTTTATGGGCCCTCAGCGGCACCTACAATGAGCAGTTCTTC. The encoded protein is CASSLWALSGTYNEQFF. The chain employs TRBV28 and TRBJ2-1; perhaps TRBD2 as D (5 bases). The CDR3 extends over 17 amino acids. CDR1 and CDR2 from the germline V gene are MDHEN and SYDVKM. V was cut by 0 bases and J by 2 bases, with 14 bases left in between.

This chain links TRBV6-5 with TRBJ1-1; 7 nucleotides match TRBD1. The CDR3 spans 15 residues. The germline gives CDR1 MNHEY, CDR2 SVGAGI. Trimming took 5 bases from V and 1 from J; bases not matched to a gene: 7. CDR3 region: CASSSPTGSNTEAFF. The DNA for the CDR3 is TGTGCCAGCAGTAGTCCGACAGGGTCGAACACTGAAGCTTTCTTT.

The chain is built from TRBV9 and TRBJ1-4, with 10 bases lining up with TRBD1. J gave up 5 bases and V 4 bases, and 8 bases lay outside the gene matches. In germline, CDR1 is SGDLS, CDR2 YYNGEE. The length of the CDR3 is 16 residues. This CDR3 reads CASSRTRDRGNEKLFF. CDR3 DNA sequence: TGTGCCAGCAGCAGAACCCGGGACAGGGGAAATGAAAAACTGTTTTTT.

The rearrangement links TRBV2 to TRBJ2-1; TRBD1 agrees at 9 bases. The CDR3 loop spans 13 amino acids. Trimming cost V 8 bases and J 5 bases; bases outside gene matches: 4. CDR1 and CDR2 (germline): SNHLY, FYNNEI. CDR3 in DNA: TGTGCCAGCCACTACAGGGGGCACAATGAGCAGTTCTTC. Translated, it gives CASHYRGHNEQFF.

The rearrangement uses TRBV27 and TRBJ2-7; the match to TRBD2 covers 14 bases. The CDR3 is made up of 17 amino acids. CDR1 is MNHEY, CDR2 SMNVEV, per germline (reference sequence). The V gene end was trimmed by 5 bases and the J gene end by 6 bases; junction bases not matched to a gene: 12. The CDR3 DNA reads as TGTGCCAGCAGTCAGACTAGCGGGAGGGGCTTATTAGGCGAGCAGTACTTC. Encoded protein: CASSQTSGRGLLGEQYF.

The rearrangement links TRBV27 to TRBJ2-5, with a weak D call TRBD2 (5 bases). The V and J ends lost 4 bases and 13 bases respectively, with 10 bases between them. This CDR3 has 10 residues. CDR1 is MNHEY, CDR2 SMNVEV, per germline (reference sequence). The CDR3, as DNA: TGTGCCAGCAGTTGGAGGTATTGGTACTTC. Translation: CASSWRYWYF.

The chain couples TRBV6-5 to TRBJ1-4; TRBD1 matches 10 bases. Germline CDR1 reads MNHEY; CDR2 reads SVGAGI. Trimming took 3 bases from V and 7 from J; bases not matched to a gene: 2. This CDR3 spans 14 amino acids. The CDR3 here is CASSYGDRGEKLFF. The CDR3 coding sequence is TGTGCCAGCAGTTATGGGGACAGGGGTGAAAAACTGTTTTTT.

The chain uses TRBV6-5 and TRBJ1-2, with D possibly matching TRBD1 (5 bases). The CDR3 spans 14 residues. Germline assignment: CDR1 MNHEY and CDR2 SVGAGI. Trimming stripped 11 bases from V and 0 bases from J, with 16 bases between. This CDR3 is CAGIQTVPNYGYTF. Written as DNA, the CDR3 is TGTGCCGGAATACAGACAGTCCCTAACTATGGCTACACCTTC.

J is TRBJ1-5 and V is TRBV11-2; 7 bases map to TRBD1. The CDR3 totals 15 residues. The V gene end was trimmed by 5 bases and the J gene end by 2 bases; junction bases not matched to a gene: 6. CDR1 and CDR2 from the germline V gene are SGHAT and FQNNGV. The CDR3 bases are TGTGCCAGCAGCCCTGAGGGGGCCGGCAATCAGCCCCAGCATTTT. Translated, it gives CASSPEGAGNQPQHF.

The gene calls are TRBV7-2 and TRBJ2-6; D is tentatively TRBD1 or TRBD2 (6 bases each). The CDR3 runs to 18 residues. CDR1 and CDR2 (germline): SGHTA, FQGNSA. With 3 bases removed from V and 0 bases from J, the gap between germline ends came to 15 bases. The chain's CDR3 is CASSFGGRFPSGANVLTF. CDR3 nucleotide sequence: TGTGCCAGCAGCTTTGGGGGGCGCTTCCCCTCTGGGGCCAACGTCCTGACTTTC.

The V and J genes are TRBV18 and TRBJ1-5; 9 nucleotides match TRBD1. Germline V gives CDR1 KGHSH, CDR2 LQKENI. V dropped 6 bases and J dropped 4; count of bases not matched to a gene: 4. The length of the CDR3 is 14 residues. CDR3 residues: CASSVGQGNQPQHF. The CDR3 DNA follows: TGTGCCAGCTCGGTGGGACAGGGTAATCAGCCCCAGCATTTT.